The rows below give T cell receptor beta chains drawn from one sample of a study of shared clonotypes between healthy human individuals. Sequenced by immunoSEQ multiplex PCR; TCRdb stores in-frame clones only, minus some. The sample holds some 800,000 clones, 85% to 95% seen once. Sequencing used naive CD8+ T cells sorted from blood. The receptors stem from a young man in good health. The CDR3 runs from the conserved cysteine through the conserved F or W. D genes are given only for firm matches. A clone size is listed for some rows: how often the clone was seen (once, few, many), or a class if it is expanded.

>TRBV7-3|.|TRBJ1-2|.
CASSLVGSKQIGYTF
TGTGCCAGCAGCTTAGTTGGCAGCAAACAAATTGGCTACACCTTC
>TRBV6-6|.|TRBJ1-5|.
CASSSSANQPQHF
TGTGCCAGCAGTTCCTCAGCTAATCAGCCCCAGCATTTT
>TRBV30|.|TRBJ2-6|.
CAWSDGMGANVLTF
TGTGCCTGGAGTGATGGGATGGGGGCCAACGTCCTGACTTTC
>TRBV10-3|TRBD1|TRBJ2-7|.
CAIRTGTGGFYEQYF
TGTGCCATCAGGACCGGGACAGGGGGCTTTTACGAGCAGTACTTC
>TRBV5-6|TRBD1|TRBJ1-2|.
CASSVGPQGADGYTF
TGTGCCAGCAGCGTGGGACCACAGGGGGCCGATGGCTACACCTTC
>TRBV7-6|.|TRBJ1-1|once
CASSPGTLATEAFF
TGTGCCAGCAGCCCCGGGACGCTTGCGACTGAAGCTTTCTTT
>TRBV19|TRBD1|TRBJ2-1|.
CASSMTGNNEQFF
TGTGCCAGTAGTATGACAGGGAACAATGAGCAGTTCTTC
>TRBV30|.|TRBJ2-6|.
CAWSLGSGANVLTF
TGTGCCTGGAGTCTGGGTTCTGGGGCCAACGTCCTGACTTTC
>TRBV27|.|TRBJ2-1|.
CASSSSGTASYNEQFF
TGTGCCAGCAGTTCGTCCGGGACGGCCTCCTACAATGAGCAGTTCTTC
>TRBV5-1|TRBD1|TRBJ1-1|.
CASHPTGVLRRNTEAFF
TGCGCCAGCCACCCCACAGGGGTGCTAAGGAGAAACACTGAAGCTTTCTTT
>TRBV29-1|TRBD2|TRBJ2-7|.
CSVIWTSGSVGYEQYF
TGCAGCGTGATCTGGACTAGCGGGAGTGTTGGGTACGAGCAGTACTTC
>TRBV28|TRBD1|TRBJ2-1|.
CASRTGDSYNEQFF
TGTGCCAGCAGAACAGGGGATTCCTACAATGAGCAGTTCTTC
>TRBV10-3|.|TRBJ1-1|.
CAISEDGMNTEAFF
TGTGCCATCAGTGAGGACGGCATGAACACTGAAGCTTTCTTT
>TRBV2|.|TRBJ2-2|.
CASSEVGQGGELFF
TGTGCCAGCAGTGAGGTGGGGCAAGGCGGGGAGCTGTTTTTT
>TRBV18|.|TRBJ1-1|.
CASSQHDPRAFLNTEAFF
TGTGCCAGCTCACAACACGACCCCAGGGCCTTCCTGAACACTGAAGCTTTCTTT
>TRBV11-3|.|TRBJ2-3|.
CASSGQHSDTQYF
TGTGCCAGCAGCGGACAACATTCAGATACGCAGTATTTT
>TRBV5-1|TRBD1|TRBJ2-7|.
CASSPPPGTGGFVFYEQYF
TGCGCCAGCAGCCCGCCACCCGGGACAGGGGGATTCGTATTCTACGAGCAGTACTTC
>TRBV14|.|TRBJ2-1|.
CASSQTPTGREFF
TGTGCCAGCAGCCAAACACCGACAGGGAGGGAGTTCTTC
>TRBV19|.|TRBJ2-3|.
CASSYIGGDTQYF
TGTGCCAGTAGTTACATAGGAGGGGATACGCAGTATTTT
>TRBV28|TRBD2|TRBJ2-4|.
CASSSHVAGGSRDIQYF
TGTGCCAGCAGTTCTCACGTAGCGGGAGGGTCTCGGGACATTCAGTACTTC
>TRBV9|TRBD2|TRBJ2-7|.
CASSVGLAEYEQYF
TGTGCCAGCAGCGTAGGGCTAGCGGAGTACGAGCAGTACTTC
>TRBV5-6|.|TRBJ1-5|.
CASSLKLSNQPQHF
TGTGCCAGCAGCTTGAAGCTAAGCAATCAGCCCCAGCATTTT
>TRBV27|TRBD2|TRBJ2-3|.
CASRRLAGGTSTDTQYF
TGTGCCAGCAGGCGGCTAGCGGGAGGGACTAGCACAGATACGCAGTATTTT
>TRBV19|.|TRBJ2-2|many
CATRWGAYTATGELFF
TGTGCCACAAGATGGGGGGCGTATACTGCCACCGGGGAGCTGTTTTTT
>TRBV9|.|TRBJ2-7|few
CASSVRTFDEQYF
TGTGCCAGCAGCGTAAGGACCTTCGACGAGCAGTACTTC
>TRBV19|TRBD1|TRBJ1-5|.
CASSTPYRGNNSNQPQHF
TGTGCCAGTAGTACACCTTACAGGGGAAATAATAGCAATCAGCCCCAGCATTTT
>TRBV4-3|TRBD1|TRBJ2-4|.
CASSQGGQGAVKNIQYF
TGCGCCAGCAGCCAAGGGGGACAGGGGGCGGTCAAAAACATTCAGTACTTC
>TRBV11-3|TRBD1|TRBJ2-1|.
CASSLSGQGAGNEQFF
TGTGCCAGCAGCTTATCCGGACAGGGGGCTGGGAATGAGCAGTTCTTC
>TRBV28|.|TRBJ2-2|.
CASSFRSTGELFF
TGTGCCAGCAGTTTTCGTAGCACCGGGGAGCTGTTTTTT
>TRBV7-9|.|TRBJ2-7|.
CASSFLRETPYEQYF
TGTGCCAGCAGCTTTCTCCGGGAGACTCCCTACGAGCAGTACTTC
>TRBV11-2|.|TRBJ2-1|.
CASSLGQSQFF
TGTGCCAGCAGCTTAGGACAGTCGCAGTTCTTC
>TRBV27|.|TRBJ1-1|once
CASSLGGRTEAFF
TGTGCCAGCAGTTTGGGCGGACGGACTGAAGCTTTCTTT
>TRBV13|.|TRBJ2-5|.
CASSPGPGTVETQYF
TGTGCCAGCAGCCCGGGGCCCGGGACGGTAGAGACCCAGTACTTC
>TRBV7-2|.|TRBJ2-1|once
CASSPGPRGRAFEQFF
TGTGCCAGCAGCCCTGGACCTAGGGGAAGGGCGTTCGAGCAGTTCTTC
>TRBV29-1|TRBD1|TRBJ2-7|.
CSVGYTGGGGSYEQYF
TGCAGCGTTGGATACACAGGGGGCGGGGGCTCCTACGAGCAGTACTTC
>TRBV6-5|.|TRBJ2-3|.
CASSYFQISSTDTQYF
TGTGCCAGCAGTTACTTCCAGATCTCTAGCACAGATACGCAGTATTTT
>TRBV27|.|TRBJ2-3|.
CASSLGGRSTDTQYF
TGTGCCAGCAGTTTAGGTGGGAGGAGCACAGATACGCAGTATTTT
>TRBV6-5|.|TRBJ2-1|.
CASSYGGEQFF
TGTGCCAGCAGTTACGGGGGGGAGCAGTTCTTC
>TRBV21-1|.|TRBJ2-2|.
CASQQREGRCTGELFF
TGTGCCAGCCAACAGCGGGAGGGCCGATGCACCGGGGAGCTGTTTTTT
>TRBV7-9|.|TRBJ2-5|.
CASSLVIIGRETQYF
TGTGCCAGCAGCTTAGTAATCATCGGCCGAGAGACCCAGTACTTC
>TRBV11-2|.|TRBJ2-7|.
CASSLDPPGSSYEQYF
TGTGCCAGCAGCTTAGATCCGCCAGGCAGCTCCTACGAGCAGTACTTC